The 9 T cell receptor beta chains in this list originate from one sample, sequenced in a study of neurological immune-mediated disorders. MiXCR, applied by TCRdb to the 5' RACE reads, yields one record per CDR3 protein. The sample holds tens of thousands of distinct CDR3 sequences, under 2% seen once. Sequenced input: PBMCs. These receptors were collected from a woman between 40 and 55 years old with multiple sclerosis.

This clonotype was seen many times. This chain joins TRBV3-1 and TRBJ1-1; D remains unclear. This CDR3 has 13 amino acids. Trimming took off 2 bases at V and 4 bases at J, with 8 bases between the two ends. Germline CDR1 LGHDT, CDR2 YNNKEL (reference sequence). CDR3: CASSQFEATEAFF. CDR3 bases: TGTGCCAGCAGCCAATTCGAGGCCACTGAAGCTTTCTTT.

There are many counts of this clonotype. V is TRBV2 and J is TRBJ1-2, with D tentatively TRBD1 (6 bases). This CDR3 has 14 residues. Between the trimmed V and J ends, which lost 7 bases and 10 bases, there was a span of 22 bases. Germline V gives CDR1 SNHLY, CDR2 FYNNEI. In nucleotides, the CDR3 is TGTGCCAGCAAGGCGGTTGTGGGGAGGGGGGTCTACACCTTC. This translates into CASKAVVGRGVYTF.

This clonotype was counted at least ten times. The chain uses TRBV4-1 and TRBJ1-1, with 7 bases lining up with TRBD1. The CDR3 contains 17 residues. Germline CDR1 is MGHRA and CDR2 is YSYEKL. After removal of 0 bases from V and 5 bases from J, the junction contained 12 bases not matched to a gene. CDR3 sequence (DNA): TGCGCCAGCAGCCAAGATGACAGGGACCCCCGGCGGACTGAAGCTTTCTTT. Protein product: CASSQDDRDPRRTEAFF.

This clonotype was observed at least ten times. CDR3 DNA: TGCAGTGCTAGTGTCGGGGTGGAGCAGTTCTTC. Translation: CSASVGVEQFF. The rearrangement uses TRBV20-1 and TRBJ2-1; a weak D match, TRBD2 (5 bases). This CDR3 has 11 amino acids. V shed 3 bases and J shed 10 bases, with 10 bases lying between them. The germline CDR1 and CDR2 sequences are DFQATT and SNEGSKA (reference sequence).

This clonotype has a count of ten or more. V is TRBV12-3 or TRBV12-4 and J is TRBJ1-5; TRBD1 is a possible D gene (5 bases). V was pared by 4 bases and J by 4 bases, with 11 bases between. The length of the CDR3 is 14 residues. Here the CDR3 DNA reads TGTGCCAGCAGTTATGGGGACGGAAATCAGCCCCAGCATTTT. The encoded protein is CASSYGDGNQPQHF.

This clonotype has at least ten counts. V gene TRBV4-2 combines with J gene TRBJ1-1; D call uncertain. Trimming shortened V by 6 bases and J by 1 base, and 9 bases separated the two germline ends. The CDR3 has 13 residues. CDR1 LGHNA and CDR2 YNFKEQ come from the germline V gene. CDR3 region: CASSPTENTEAFF. Written as DNA, the CDR3 is TGTGCCAGCAGTCCAACAGAGAACACTGAAGCTTTCTTT.

This clonotype was detected many times. CDR3 sequence reads: CASSFPGAGASTDTQYF. In DNA, the CDR3 is TGTGCCAGCAGCTTCCCAGGGGCGGGGGCCTCCACAGATACGCAGTATTTT. The genes are TRBV7-2 and TRBJ2-3; possible D gene TRBD2, 7 bases. Germline CDR1 SGHTA, CDR2 FQGNSA. CDR3 size: 17 residues. The germline V and J ends were trimmed by 3 bases and 2 bases, with 18 bases remaining between them.

In this sample, this clonotype turned up many times. The rearrangement uses TRBV20-1 and TRBJ2-7; D might be TRBD2 (5 bases). Between the trimmed V and J ends, which lost 6 bases and 1 base, there was a span of 13 bases. CDR1 is DFQATT and CDR2 is SNEGSKA in the germline V gene (reference sequence). The CDR3 loop spans 13 amino acids. For the CDR3, the DNA is TGCAGTGCCCGAGGGCATAGGTCCTACGAGCAGTACTTC. As protein: CSARGHRSYEQYF.

This clonotype was counted ten times or more. The chain links TRBV24-1 to TRBJ2-1; 9 bases align to TRBD2. V gave up 4 bases and J gave up 1 base; unmatched junction bases: 1. The CDR3 extends over 15 amino acids. Germline CDR1 KGHDR, CDR2 SFDVKD. Here the CDR3 reads CATSELAGSYNEQFF. The CDR3, as DNA: TGTGCCACCAGTGAGCTAGCGGGGTCCTACAATGAGCAGTTCTTC.